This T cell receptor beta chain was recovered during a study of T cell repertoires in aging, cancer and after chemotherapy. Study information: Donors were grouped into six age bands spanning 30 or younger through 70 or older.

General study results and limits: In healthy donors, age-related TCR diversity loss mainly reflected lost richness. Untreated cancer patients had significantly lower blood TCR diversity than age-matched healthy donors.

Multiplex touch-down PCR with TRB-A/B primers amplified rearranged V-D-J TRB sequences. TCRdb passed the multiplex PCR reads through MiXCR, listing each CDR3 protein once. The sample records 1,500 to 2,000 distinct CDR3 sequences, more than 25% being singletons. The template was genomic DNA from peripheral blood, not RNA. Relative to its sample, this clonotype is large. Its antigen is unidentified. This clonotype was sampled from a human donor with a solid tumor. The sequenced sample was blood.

The CDR3 sequence is CASRRDYNSGANVLTF. As DNA, the CDR3 is TGTGCCAGTAGACGGGACTACAACTCTGGGGCCAACGTCCTGACTTTC. The chain recombines TRBV19 with TRBJ2-6, with 7 nucleotides matching TRBD2. Germline V gene data show CDR1 as LNHDA and CDR2 as SQIVND (reference sequence). The CDR3 sequence is 16 residues long. J was trimmed by 0 bases and V by 6 bases; bases with no gene match: 5.